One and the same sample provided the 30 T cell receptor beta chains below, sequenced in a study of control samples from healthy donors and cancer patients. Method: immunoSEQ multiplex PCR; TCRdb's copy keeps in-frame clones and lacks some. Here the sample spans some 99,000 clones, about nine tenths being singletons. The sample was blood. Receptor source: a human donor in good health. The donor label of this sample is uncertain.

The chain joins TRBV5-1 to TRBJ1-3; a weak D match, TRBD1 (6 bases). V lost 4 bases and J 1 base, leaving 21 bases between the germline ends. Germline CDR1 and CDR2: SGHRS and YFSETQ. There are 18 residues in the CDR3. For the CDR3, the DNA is TGCGCCAGCAGCCCAGGGACAAGGTCGATCTTTTCTGGAAACACCATATATTTT. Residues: CASSPGTRSIFSGNTIYF. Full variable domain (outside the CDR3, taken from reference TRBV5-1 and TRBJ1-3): KAGVTQTPRYLIKTRGQQVTLSCSPISGHRSVSWYQQTPGQGLQFLFEYFSETQRNKGNFPGRFSGRQFSNSRSEMNVSTLELGDSALYLCASSPGTRSIFSGNTIYFGEGSWLTVV.

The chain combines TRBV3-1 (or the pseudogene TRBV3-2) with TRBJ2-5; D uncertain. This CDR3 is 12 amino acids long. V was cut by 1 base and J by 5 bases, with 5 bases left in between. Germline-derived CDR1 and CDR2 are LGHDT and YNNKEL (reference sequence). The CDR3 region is CASSQGSETQYF. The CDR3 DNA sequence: TGTGCCAGCAGCCAAGGAAGTGAGACCCAGTACTTC.

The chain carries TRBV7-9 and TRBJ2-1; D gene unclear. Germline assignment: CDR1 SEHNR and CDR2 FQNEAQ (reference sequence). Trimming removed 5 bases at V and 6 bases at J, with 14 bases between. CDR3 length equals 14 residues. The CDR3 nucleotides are TGTGCCAGCAGCACCCCCTCCTGGCGCAATGAGCAGTTCTTC. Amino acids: CASSTPSWRNEQFF.

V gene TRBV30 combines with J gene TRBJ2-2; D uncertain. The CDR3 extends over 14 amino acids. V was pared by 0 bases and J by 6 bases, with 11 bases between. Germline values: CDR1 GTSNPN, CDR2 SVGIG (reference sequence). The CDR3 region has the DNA TGTGCCTGGAGTGTGGGTGTGGGATCCGGGGAGCTGTTTTTT. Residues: CAWSVGVGSGELFF. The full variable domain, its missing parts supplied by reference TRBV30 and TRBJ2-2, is SQTIHQWPATLVQPVGSPLSLECTVEGTSNPNLYWYRQAAGRGLQLLFYSVGIGQISSEVPQNLSASRPQDRQFILSSKKLLLSDSGFYLCAWSVGVGSGELFFGEGSRLTVL.

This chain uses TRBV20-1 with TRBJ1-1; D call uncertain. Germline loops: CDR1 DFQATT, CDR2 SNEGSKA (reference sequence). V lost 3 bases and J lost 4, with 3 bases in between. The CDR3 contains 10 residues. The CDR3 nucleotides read TGCAGTGCTAGCAGCACTGAAGCTTTCTTT. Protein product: CSASSTEAFF.

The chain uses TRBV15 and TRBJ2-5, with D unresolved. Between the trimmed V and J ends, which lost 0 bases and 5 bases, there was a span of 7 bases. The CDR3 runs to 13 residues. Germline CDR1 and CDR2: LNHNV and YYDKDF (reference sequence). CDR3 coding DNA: TGTGCCACCAGCAGAGACAGGTGGGAGACCCAGTACTTC. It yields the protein CATSRDRWETQYF.

The CDR3 DNA reads as TGTGCCAGCAGCTTAAGGGTTCGGGGGAGCCACAATGAGCAGTTCTTC. Amino acids: CASSLRVRGSHNEQFF. The chain links TRBV7-2 to TRBJ2-1, with D possibly matching TRBD2 (6 bases). This CDR3 is built from 16 residues. Trimming removed 2 bases from V and 5 bases from J, with 16 bases in between. Germline CDR1 is SGHTA and CDR2 is FQGNSA. The full variable domain, in which reference TRBV7-2 and TRBJ2-1 provide the parts outside the CDR3, is GAGVSQSPSNKVTEKGKDVELRCDPISGHTALYWYRQSLGQGLEFLIYFQGNSAPDKSGLPSDRFSAERTGGSVSTLTIQRTQQEDSAVYLCASSLRVRGSHNEQFFGPGTRLTVL.

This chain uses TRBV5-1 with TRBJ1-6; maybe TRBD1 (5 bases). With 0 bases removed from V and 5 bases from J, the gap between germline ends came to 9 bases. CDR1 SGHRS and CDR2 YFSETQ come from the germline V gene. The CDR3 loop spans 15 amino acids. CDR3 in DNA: TGCGCCAGCAGCTTGGAGGGGAGCAATAATTCACCCCTCCACTTT. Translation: CASSLEGSNNSPLHF.

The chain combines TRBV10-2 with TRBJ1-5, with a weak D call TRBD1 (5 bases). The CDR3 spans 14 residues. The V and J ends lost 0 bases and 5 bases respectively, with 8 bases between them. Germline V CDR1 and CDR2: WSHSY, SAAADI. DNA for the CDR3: TGCGCCAGCAGTGAGTCAAGAGGGGATCAGCCCCAGCATTTT. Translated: CASSESRGDQPQHF.

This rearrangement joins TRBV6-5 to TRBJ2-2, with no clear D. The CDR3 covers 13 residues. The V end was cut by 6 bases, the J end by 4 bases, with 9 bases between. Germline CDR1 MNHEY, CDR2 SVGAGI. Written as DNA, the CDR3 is TGTGCCAGCAGCTCCTATGGCACCGGGGAGCTGTTTTTT. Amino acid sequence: CASSSYGTGELFF.

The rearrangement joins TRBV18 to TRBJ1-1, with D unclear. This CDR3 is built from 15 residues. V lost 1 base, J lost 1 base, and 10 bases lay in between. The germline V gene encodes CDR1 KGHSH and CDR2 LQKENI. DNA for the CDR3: TGTGCCAGCTCACCACAGGGTTCAGAGAACACTGAAGCTTTCTTT. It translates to CASSPQGSENTEAFF.

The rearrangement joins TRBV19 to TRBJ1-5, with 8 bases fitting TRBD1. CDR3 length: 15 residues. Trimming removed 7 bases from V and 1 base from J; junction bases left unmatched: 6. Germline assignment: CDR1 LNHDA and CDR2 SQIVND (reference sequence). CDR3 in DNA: TGTGCCAGTAAAGGACAGGGAGTGAGCAATCAGCCCCAGCATTTT. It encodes CASKGQGVSNQPQHF.

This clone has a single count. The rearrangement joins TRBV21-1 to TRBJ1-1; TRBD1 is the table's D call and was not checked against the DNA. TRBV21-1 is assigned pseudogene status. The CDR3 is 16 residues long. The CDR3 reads CASSSEGAGGGTEAFF. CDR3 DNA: TGTGCCAGCAGCAGCGAGGGGGCGGGCGGTGGGACTGAAGCTTTCTTT.

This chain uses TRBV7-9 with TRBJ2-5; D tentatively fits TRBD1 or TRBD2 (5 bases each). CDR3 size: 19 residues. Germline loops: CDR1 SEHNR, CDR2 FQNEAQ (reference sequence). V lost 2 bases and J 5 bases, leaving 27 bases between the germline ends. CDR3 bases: TGTGCCAGCAGCTTACCTGCTGCCCCGGGACCTACGACTGGGGAGACCCAGTACTTC. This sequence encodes CASSLPAAPGPTTGETQYF.

The DNA for the CDR3 is TGTGCCAGCTCACCCGGACTAGCGGATGAGCAGTTCTTC. This translates into CASSPGLADEQFF. The chain joins TRBV18 to TRBJ2-1; 10 bases are shared with TRBD2. CDR3 length: 13 residues. After removal of 3 bases from V and 8 bases from J, the junction contained 1 base not matched to a gene. Germline CDR1 KGHSH, CDR2 LQKENI.

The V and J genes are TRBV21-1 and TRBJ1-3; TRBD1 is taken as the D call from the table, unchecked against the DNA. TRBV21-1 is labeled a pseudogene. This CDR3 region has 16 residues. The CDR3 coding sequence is TGTGCCAGCAGCAAAGTTGACAGCTGCTCTGGAAACACCATATATTTT. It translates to CASSKVDSCSGNTIYF.

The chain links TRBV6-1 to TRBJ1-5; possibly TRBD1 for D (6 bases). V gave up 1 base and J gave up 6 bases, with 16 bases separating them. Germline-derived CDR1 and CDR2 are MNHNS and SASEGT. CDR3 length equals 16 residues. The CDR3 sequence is CASSEGWGQGVQPQHF. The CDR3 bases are TGTGCCAGCAGTGAAGGGTGGGGACAAGGGGTTCAGCCCCAGCATTTT.

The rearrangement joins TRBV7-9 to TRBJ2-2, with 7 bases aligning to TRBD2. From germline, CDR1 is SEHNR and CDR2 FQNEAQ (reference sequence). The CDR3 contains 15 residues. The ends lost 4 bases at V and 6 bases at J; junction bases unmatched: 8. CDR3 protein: CASSSRSGGSGELFF. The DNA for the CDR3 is TGTGCCAGCAGCTCCCGGTCGGGGGGTTCCGGGGAGCTGTTTTTT.

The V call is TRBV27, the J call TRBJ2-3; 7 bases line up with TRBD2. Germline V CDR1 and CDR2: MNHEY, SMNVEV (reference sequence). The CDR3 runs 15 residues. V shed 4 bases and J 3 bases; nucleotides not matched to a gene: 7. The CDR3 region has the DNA TGTGCCAGCAGTTCGTGGGCTAGCGGAACAGATACGCAGTATTTT. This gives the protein CASSSWASGTDTQYF.

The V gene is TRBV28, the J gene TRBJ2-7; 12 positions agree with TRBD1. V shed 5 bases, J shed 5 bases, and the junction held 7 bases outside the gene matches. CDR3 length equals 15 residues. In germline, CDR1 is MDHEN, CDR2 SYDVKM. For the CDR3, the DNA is TGTGCCAGCAGTAACCGGGGGACAGGGGGCCACGAGCAGTACTTC. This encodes CASSNRGTGGHEQYF.

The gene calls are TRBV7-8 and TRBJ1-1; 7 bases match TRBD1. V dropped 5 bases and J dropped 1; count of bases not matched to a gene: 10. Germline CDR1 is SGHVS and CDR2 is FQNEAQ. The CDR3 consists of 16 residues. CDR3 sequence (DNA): TGTGCCAGCAGCGCCCGACAGGGTAGAGGGAACACTGAAGCTTTCTTT. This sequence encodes CASSARQGRGNTEAFF.

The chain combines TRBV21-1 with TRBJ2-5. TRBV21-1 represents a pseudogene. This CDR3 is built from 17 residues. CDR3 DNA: TGTGCCAGCAGCAAAAAGGGGAGTCGGGGGCGAGAAGAGACCCAGTACTTC. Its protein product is CASSKKGSRGREETQYF.

The CDR3 region has the DNA TGTGCCAGCAGCTTAGCGCGGTGGGACAATAATGAAAAACTGTTTTTT. It specifies CASSLARWDNNEKLFF. V gene TRBV7-9 combines with J gene TRBJ1-4; D is perhaps TRBD1 (6 bases). This CDR3 contains 16 residues. V was cut by 0 bases and J by 4 bases, with 12 bases left in between. Germline CDR1 SEHNR, CDR2 FQNEAQ (reference sequence).

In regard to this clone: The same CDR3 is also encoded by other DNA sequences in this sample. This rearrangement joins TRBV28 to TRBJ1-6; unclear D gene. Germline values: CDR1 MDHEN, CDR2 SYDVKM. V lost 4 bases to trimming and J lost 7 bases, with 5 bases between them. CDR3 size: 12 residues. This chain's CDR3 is CASSSINSPLHF. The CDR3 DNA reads TGTGCCAGCAGTTCGATAAATTCACCCCTCCACTTT. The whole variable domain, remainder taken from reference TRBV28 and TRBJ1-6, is DVKVTQSSRYLVKRTGEKVFLECVQDMDHENMFWYRQDPGLGLRLIYFSYDVKMKEKGDIPEGYSVSREKKERFSLILESASTNQTSMYLCASSSINSPLHFGNGTRLTVT.

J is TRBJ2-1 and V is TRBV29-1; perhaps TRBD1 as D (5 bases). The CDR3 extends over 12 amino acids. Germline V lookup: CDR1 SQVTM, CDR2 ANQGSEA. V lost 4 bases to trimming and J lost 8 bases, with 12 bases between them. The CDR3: CSVGIGQHEQFF. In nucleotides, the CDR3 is TGCAGCGTTGGAATCGGACAACATGAGCAGTTCTTC.

For the CDR3, the DNA is TGTGCCAGCAGCTTAGATGGGTTAGGAACTGAAGCTTTCTTT. Translating it yields CASSLDGLGTEAFF. This chain links TRBV11-2 with TRBJ1-1, with D uncertain. Trimming pared 0 bases from V and 5 bases from J, leaving 10 bases between. CDR3 length: 14 amino acids. From germline, CDR1 is SGHAT and CDR2 FQNNGV. The full variable domain, its missing parts supplied by reference TRBV11-2 and TRBJ1-1, is EAGVAQSPRYKIIEKRQSVAFWCNPISGHATLYWYQQILGQGPKLLIQFQNNGVVDDSQLPKDRFSAERLKGVDSTLKIQPAKLEDSAVYLCASSLDGLGTEAFFGQGTRLTVV.

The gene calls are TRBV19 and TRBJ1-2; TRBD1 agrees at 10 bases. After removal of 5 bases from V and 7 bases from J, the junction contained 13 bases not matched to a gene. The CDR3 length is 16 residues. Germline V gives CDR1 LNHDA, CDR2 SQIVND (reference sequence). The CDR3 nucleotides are TGTGCCAGTAGTCTACGACCCGGGACAGGGGCTGGTGGCTACACCTTC. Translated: CASSLRPGTGAGGYTF. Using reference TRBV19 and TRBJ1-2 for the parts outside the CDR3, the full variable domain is DGGITQSPKYLFRKEGQNVTLSCEQNLNHDAMYWYRQDPGQGLRLIYYSQIVNDFQKGDIAEGYSVSREKKESFPLTVTSAQKNPTAFYLCASSLRPGTGAGGYTFGSGTRLTVV.

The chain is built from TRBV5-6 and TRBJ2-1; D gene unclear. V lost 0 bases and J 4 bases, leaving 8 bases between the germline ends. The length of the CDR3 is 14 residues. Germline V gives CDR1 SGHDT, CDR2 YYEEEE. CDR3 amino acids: CASSLVRTYNEQFF. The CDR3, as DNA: TGTGCCAGCAGCTTGGTACGCACGTACAATGAGCAGTTCTTC. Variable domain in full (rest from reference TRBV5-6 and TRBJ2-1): DAGVTQSPTHLIKTRGQQVTLRCSPKSGHDTVSWYQQALGQGPQFIFQYYEEEERQRGNFPDRFSGHQFPNYSSELNVNALLLGDSALYLCASSLVRTYNEQFFGPGTRLTVL.

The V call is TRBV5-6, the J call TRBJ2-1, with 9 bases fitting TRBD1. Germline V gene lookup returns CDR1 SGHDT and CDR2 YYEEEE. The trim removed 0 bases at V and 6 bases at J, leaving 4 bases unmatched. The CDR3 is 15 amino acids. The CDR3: CASSLESQGANEQFF. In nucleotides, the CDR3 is TGTGCCAGCAGCTTGGAATCACAGGGGGCCAATGAGCAGTTCTTC.

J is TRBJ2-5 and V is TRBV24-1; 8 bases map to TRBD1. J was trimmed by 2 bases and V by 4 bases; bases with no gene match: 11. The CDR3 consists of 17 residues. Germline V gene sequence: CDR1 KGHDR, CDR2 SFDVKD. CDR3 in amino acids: CATSDPGRTGLQETQYF. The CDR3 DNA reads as TGTGCCACCAGTGACCCTGGGAGGACAGGGCTTCAAGAGACCCAGTACTTC.